What follows is one TCR beta chain and its context. This sample is drawn from a study of Tregs in tolerant kidney transplant recipients. Repertoires were generated with immunoSEQ multiplex PCR, while TCRdb's copy carries only in-frame clones and drops some. The sample has around 63,000 clones, 70% to 90% seen once. The sequence was obtained from a human donor who received a combined kidney and bone marrow transplant. Sequences were derived from Tregs from blood, sampled before the transplant.

CDR3 residues: CASSKVLAGPYNEQFF. The CDR3 DNA reads TGTGCCAGCAGCAAAGTTTTAGCGGGACCCTACAATGAGCAGTTCTTC. The V and J genes are TRBV21-1 and TRBJ2-1; TRBD2, the table's D call, lacks a check against the DNA. TRBV21-1 has pseudogene status. The CDR3 is 16 amino acids.